A single sample gave rise to the 18 T cell receptor beta chains below, sequenced in a study of cytomegalovirus exposure and HLA in healthy donors. The study ran its PCR with 60 Vbeta and 13 Jbeta primers. TCRdb's table, derived via immunoSEQ multiplex PCR, lists solely in-frame clones and lacks some. Of approximately 170,000 clones in the sample, about three quarters were seen once. Source material: PBMCs. The receptors derive from a woman aged 40 to 55 in good health and CMV-seropositive.

The chain combines TRBV7-9 with TRBJ1-1; 7 positions agree with TRBD1. The CDR3 has 15 amino acids. Germline V gene data show CDR1 as SEHNR and CDR2 as FQNEAQ (reference sequence). With 3 bases clipped from V and 0 bases from J, the junction kept 4 bases outside the gene matches. The CDR3 region is CASSFGTAMNTEAFF. CDR3 DNA sequence: TGTGCCAGCAGCTTCGGGACAGCTATGAACACTGAAGCTTTCTTT.

This clone was counted only a few times. V gene TRBV6-6 combines with J gene TRBJ1-1; tentative D call: TRBD1 (6 bases). CDR1 is MNHNY, CDR2 SVGAGI, per germline (reference sequence). The CDR3 sequence is 15 residues long. V was pared by 5 bases and J by 0 bases, with 13 bases between. CDR3 loop: CASSRQDTLNTEAFF. The DNA of the CDR3 is TGTGCCAGCAGTCGACAGGATACTTTGAACACTGAAGCTTTCTTT.

CDR3 sequence: CAWSVQGQNIQYF. The CDR3, as DNA: TGTGCCTGGAGTGTACAGGGACAAAACATTCAGTACTTC. The chain has TRBV30 and TRBJ2-4, with D perhaps matching TRBD1 (6 bases). The length of the CDR3 is 13 residues. Germline-derived CDR1 and CDR2 are GTSNPN and SVGIG (reference sequence). Trimming cost V 0 bases and J 5 bases, with 8 bases left between them.

This clone showed up just a few times. The rearrangement uses TRBV4-1 and TRBJ2-7, with 10 positions matching TRBD1. Unmatched junction bases numbered 5, after V lost 3 bases and J lost 3 bases. This CDR3 spans 15 amino acids. Germline V gene sequence: CDR1 MGHRA, CDR2 YSYEKL. The CDR3 sequence: CASSHPGQGFYEQYF. The CDR3 DNA sequence: TGCGCCAGCAGCCACCCGGGACAGGGGTTCTACGAGCAGTACTTC.

The chain uses TRBV10-3 and TRBJ1-1; a weak D match, TRBD1 (5 bases). The V end lost 5 bases, the J end lost 3 bases, and 13 bases lay between the germline ends. CDR1 and CDR2 (germline): ENHRY, SYGVKD. The CDR3 length is 14 residues. The CDR3 loop reads CAISRRGGDTEAFF. DNA of the CDR3: TGTGCCATCAGTCGGCGGGGGGGGGACACTGAAGCTTTCTTT.

The CDR3 is CASSLEQGWTEAFF. In DNA form, the CDR3 reads TGTGCCAGCAGTTTGGAACAGGGTTGGACTGAAGCTTTCTTT. The chain links TRBV6-5 to TRBJ1-1, with D maybe TRBD1 (6 bases). Germline V gene data show CDR1 as MNHEY and CDR2 as SVGAGI. The CDR3 consists of 14 residues. Deletions cut 4 bases from V and 5 bases from J, with 14 bases between.

V usage is TRBV2 and J usage is TRBJ1-3; 8 bases line up with TRBD1. Germline CDR1 reads SNHLY; CDR2 reads FYNNEI. The CDR3 has 13 residues. The junction had 4 bases not matched to a gene; V was cut back by 6 bases and J by 6 bases. CDR3 region: CASRQGVENTIYF. The CDR3 nucleotides are TGTGCCAGCAGACAGGGGGTCGAAAACACCATATATTTT.

The V and J genes are TRBV27 and TRBJ2-7; a weak D match, TRBD1 (6 bases). V was clipped by 9 bases and J by 6 bases, with 24 bases between them. CDR1 MNHEY and CDR2 SMNVEV come from the germline V gene (reference sequence). This CDR3 contains 15 residues. CDR3 region: CARNVNRDTLSEQYF. The CDR3 region has the DNA TGTGCCAGAAACGTCAACCGGGACACTCTCAGCGAGCAGTACTTC.

The V gene is TRBV6-6, the J gene TRBJ1-6, with TRBD1 matching over 9 bases. Trimming took 6 bases from V and 6 from J; bases not matched to a gene: 6. The CDR3 contains 15 residues. CDR1 MNHNY and CDR2 SVGAGI come from the germline V gene (reference sequence). The CDR3: CASSAGTGSNSPLHF. The CDR3 nucleotides read TGTGCCAGCAGCGCCGGGACAGGGAGTAATTCACCCCTCCACTTT.

This chain links TRBV9 with TRBJ2-1, with 7 bases matching TRBD2. The CDR3 has 14 amino acids. Trimming at V came to 5 bases and at J to 2 bases, leaving 4 bases not matched to a gene. Germline loops: CDR1 SGDLS, CDR2 YYNGEE. CDR3 region: CASRAGSPYNEQFF. The CDR3 coding sequence is TGTGCCAGCAGAGCGGGGTCCCCCTACAATGAGCAGTTCTTC.

This clone was seen a few times. The V gene is TRBV6-6, the J gene TRBJ2-1; 11 positions agree with TRBD1. CDR1 is MNHNY and CDR2 is SVGAGI in the germline V gene (reference sequence). The CDR3 totals 14 residues. The trim removed 8 bases at V and 6 bases at J, leaving 6 bases unmatched. This CDR3 reads CASLRTGGGNEQFF. For the CDR3, the DNA is TGTGCCAGCTTGAGGACAGGGGGCGGCAATGAGCAGTTCTTC.

J is TRBJ2-5 and V is TRBV6-6; no reliable D call. The CDR3 length is 13 residues. The germline V gene encodes CDR1 MNHNY and CDR2 SVGAGI (reference sequence). Deletions cut 6 bases from V and 5 bases from J, with 13 bases between. This chain's CDR3 is CASRLPVEETQYF. CDR3 nucleotide sequence: TGTGCCAGCAGGCTTCCTGTGGAGGAGACCCAGTACTTC.

V is TRBV6-5 and J is TRBJ2-1; tentatively, D is TRBD2 (6 bases). Per germline, CDR1 MNHEY and CDR2 SVGAGI. V lost 0 bases to trimming and J lost 0 bases, with 9 bases between them. This CDR3 region has 16 residues. DNA of the CDR3: TGTGCCAGCAGTTACTCATGGGGGGACTCCTACAATGAGCAGTTCTTC. Protein: CASSYSWGDSYNEQFF.

This clone was recorded a few times. The chain links TRBV5-1 to TRBJ2-1, with 7 bases identical to TRBD1. This CDR3 contains 16 residues. Germline trimming cut 0 bases from V and 3 bases from J; bases unmatched to any gene: 6. Germline loops: CDR1 SGHRS, CDR2 YFSETQ. CDR3 in DNA: TGCGCCAGCAGCTTGGCACAGGGGAGTGTCTACAATGAGCAGTTCTTC. Its translation: CASSLAQGSVYNEQFF. The full variable domain, with the rest looked up from reference TRBV5-1 and TRBJ2-1, is KAGVTQTPRYLIKTRGQQVTLSCSPISGHRSVSWYQQTPGQGLQFLFEYFSETQRNKGNFPGRFSGRQFSNSRSEMNVSTLELGDSALYLCASSLAQGSVYNEQFFGPGTRLTVL.

The chain recombines TRBV9 with TRBJ2-3, with 9 nucleotides matching TRBD2. The V gene's germline CDR1 is SGDLS and CDR2 YYNGEE. There are 15 residues in the CDR3. With 2 bases clipped from V and 4 bases from J, the junction kept 5 bases outside the gene matches. DNA for the CDR3: TGTGCCAGCAGCGTGGGATGGACTAGCGCAGATACGCAGTATTTT. This gives the protein CASSVGWTSADTQYF.

On this clone itself: Other DNA sequences of this sample code for an identical CDR3. V is TRBV7-2 and J is TRBJ2-3, with D perhaps TRBD1 (5 bases). Germline CDR1 is SGHTA and CDR2 is FQGNSA. The CDR3 covers 15 residues. Trimming left V 0 bases short and J 1 base short, with 8 bases between. The CDR3 nucleotides read TGTGCCAGCAGCTTAGCGGGGCAGGGCACAGATACGCAGTATTTT. It encodes CASSLAGQGTDTQYF.

CDR3 in DNA: TGCGCCAGCAGCGACCGACTAGCTGGAGACCAAGAGACCCAGTACTTC. It yields the protein CASSDRLAGDQETQYF. The chain couples TRBV23-1 to TRBJ2-5; TRBD2 agrees at 7 bases. TRBV23-1 falls under the ORF class, with uncertain function. The CDR3 has 16 amino acids. V was clipped by 6 bases and J by 0 bases; unmatched bases: 10.

V is TRBV9 and J is TRBJ2-7, with TRBD2 matching 11 bases. V shed 3 bases, J shed 0 bases, and the junction held 5 bases outside the gene matches. The CDR3 contains 16 residues. The germline gives CDR1 SGDLS, CDR2 YYNGEE. CDR3 loop: CASSGPGLADSYEQYF. The CDR3 region has the DNA TGTGCCAGCAGCGGACCGGGACTAGCGGACTCCTACGAGCAGTACTTC.